This TCR beta chain was documented in a study of T-cell memory formation after mild COVID-19. TCR alpha and TCR beta cDNA libraries with sample barcodes and UMIs came from 5'RACE using constant-segment primers. Using its own MiXCR run on the 5' RACE reads, TCRdb lists one record per CDR3 protein. The table lists 120,000 or so distinct CDR3 sequences, about 16% of them singletons, with around 14% in the top ten. The CDR3 runs 13 residues. The V end was cut by 7 bases, the J end by 0 bases, with 10 bases between. The germline CDR1 and CDR2 sequences are MNHEY and SVGEGT. This sequence was found in an adult woman who had mild COVID-19 (a few samples of this study predate the infection). Cell type and time point are not known. Sample: PBMCs or a T cell subset sorted from them (not recorded which). The genes are TRBV6-2 or TRBV6-3 and TRBJ2-7, with D perhaps matching TRBD2 (5 bases). The CDR3 DNA reads as TGTGCCAGCACGAGGGCGGGCTCCTACGAGCAGTACTTC. The encoded protein is CASTRAGSYEQYF.